The clone carrying this TCR beta chain has at least ten counts. One entry per CDR3 protein results from TCRdb running MiXCR on the RT-PCR reads. The sample carries roughly 960,000 distinct CDR3 sequences, roughly 18% recorded once. This sample was included in a study of patients and donors after allogeneic stem cell transplantation. The J segment lost 2 bases and the V segment lost 2 bases, leaving 2 bases of the junction unmatched. The V gene's germline CDR1 is MNHEY and CDR2 SMNVEV (reference sequence). CDR3 length equals 15 residues. Material: blood, either unsorted or a sorted T cell fraction (not recorded which). The receptor was isolated from a human donor who was either an allogeneic HSCT recipient or a stem cell or donor lymphocyte infusion donor (not recorded which). It is not recorded whose cells these are; they may come from a transplant donor. This chain uses TRBV27 with TRBJ2-3; 9 bases are shared with TRBD2. CDR3 DNA sequence: TGTGCCAGCAGTTTAGAGCGGGGGGACACAGATACGCAGTATTTT. It yields the protein CASSLERGDTDTQYF.